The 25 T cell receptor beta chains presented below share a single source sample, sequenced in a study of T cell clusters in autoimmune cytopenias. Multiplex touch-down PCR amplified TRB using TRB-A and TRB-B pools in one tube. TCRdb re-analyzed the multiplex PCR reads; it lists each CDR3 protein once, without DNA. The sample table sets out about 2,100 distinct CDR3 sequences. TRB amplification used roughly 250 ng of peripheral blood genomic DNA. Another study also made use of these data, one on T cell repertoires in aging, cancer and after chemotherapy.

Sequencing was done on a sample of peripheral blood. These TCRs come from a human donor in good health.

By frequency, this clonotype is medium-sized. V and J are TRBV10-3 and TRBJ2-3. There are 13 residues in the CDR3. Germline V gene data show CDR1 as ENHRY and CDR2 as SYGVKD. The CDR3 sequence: CAIMTENTDTQYF.

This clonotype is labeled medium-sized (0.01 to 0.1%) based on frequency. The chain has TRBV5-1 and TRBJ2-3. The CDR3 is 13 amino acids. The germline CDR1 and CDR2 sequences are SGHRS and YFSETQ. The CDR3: CASSLDQTDTQYF.

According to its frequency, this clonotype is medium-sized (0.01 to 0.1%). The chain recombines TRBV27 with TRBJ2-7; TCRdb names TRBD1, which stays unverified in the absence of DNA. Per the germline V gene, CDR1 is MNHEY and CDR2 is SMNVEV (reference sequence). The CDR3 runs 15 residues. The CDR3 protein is CASSQYRRIPYEQYF.

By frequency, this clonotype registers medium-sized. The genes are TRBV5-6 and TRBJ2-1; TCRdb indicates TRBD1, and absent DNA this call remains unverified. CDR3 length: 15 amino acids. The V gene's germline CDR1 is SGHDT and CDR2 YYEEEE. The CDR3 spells CASSGIQRTGKAQFF.

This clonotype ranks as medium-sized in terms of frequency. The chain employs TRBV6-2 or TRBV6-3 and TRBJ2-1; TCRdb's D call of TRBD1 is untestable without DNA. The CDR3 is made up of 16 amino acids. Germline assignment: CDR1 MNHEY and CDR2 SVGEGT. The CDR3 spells CASSSRQGSSYNEQFF.

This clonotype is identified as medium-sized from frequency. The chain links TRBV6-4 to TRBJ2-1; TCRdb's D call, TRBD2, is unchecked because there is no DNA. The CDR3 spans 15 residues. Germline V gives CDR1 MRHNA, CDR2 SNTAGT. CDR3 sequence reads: CASRQLAGSYNEQFF.

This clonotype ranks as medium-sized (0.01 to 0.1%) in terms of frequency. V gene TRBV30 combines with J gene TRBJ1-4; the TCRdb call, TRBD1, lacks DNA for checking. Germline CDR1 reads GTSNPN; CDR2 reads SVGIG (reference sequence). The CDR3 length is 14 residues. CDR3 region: CAWSHGGTNEKLFF. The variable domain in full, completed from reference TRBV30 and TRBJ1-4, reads SQTIHQWPATLVQPVGSPLSLECTVEGTSNPNLYWYRQAAGRGLQLLFYSVGIGQISSEVPQNLSASRPQDRQFILSSKKLLLSDSGFYLCAWSHGGTNEKLFFGSGTQLSVL.

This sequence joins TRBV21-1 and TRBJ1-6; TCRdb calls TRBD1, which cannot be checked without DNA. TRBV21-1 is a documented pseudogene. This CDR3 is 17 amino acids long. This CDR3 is CASSKRGMAVNNSPLHF.

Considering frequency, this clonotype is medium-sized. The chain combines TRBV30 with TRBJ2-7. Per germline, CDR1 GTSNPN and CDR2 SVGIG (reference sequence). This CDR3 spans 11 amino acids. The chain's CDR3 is CAWSGAYEQYF.

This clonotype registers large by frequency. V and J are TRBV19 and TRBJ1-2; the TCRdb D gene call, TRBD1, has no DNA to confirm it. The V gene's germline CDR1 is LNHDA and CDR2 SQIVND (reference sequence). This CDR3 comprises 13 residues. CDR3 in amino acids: CASTGQGDDGYTF. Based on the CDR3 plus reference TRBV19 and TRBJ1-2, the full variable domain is DGGITQSPKYLFRKEGQNVTLSCEQNLNHDAMYWYRQDPGQGLRLIYYSQIVNDFQKGDIAEGYSVSREKKESFPLTVTSAQKNPTAFYLCASTGQGDDGYTFGSGTRLTVV.

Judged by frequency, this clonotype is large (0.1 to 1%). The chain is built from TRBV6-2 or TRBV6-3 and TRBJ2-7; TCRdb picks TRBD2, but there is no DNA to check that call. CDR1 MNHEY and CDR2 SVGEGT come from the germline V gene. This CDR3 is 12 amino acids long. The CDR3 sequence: CASSYAGNEQYF.

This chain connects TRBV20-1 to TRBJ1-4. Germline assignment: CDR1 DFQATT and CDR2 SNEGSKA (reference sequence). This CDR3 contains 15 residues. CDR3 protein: CSASPDGSKGEKLFF.

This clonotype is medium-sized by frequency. This CDR3 is CASSPSGGNTGELFF. The chain recombines TRBV12-3 or TRBV12-4 with TRBJ2-2; TCRdb returns TRBD2, unconfirmable since there is no DNA. CDR3 length: 15 amino acids.

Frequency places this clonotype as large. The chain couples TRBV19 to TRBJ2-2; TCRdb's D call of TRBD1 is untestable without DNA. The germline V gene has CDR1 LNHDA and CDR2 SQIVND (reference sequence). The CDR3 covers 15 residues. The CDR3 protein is CASRHHTGGVGELFF.

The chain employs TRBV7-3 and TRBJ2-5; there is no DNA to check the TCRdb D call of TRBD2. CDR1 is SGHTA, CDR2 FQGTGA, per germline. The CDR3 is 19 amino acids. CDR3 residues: CASSLSPPSLAGGLETQYF.

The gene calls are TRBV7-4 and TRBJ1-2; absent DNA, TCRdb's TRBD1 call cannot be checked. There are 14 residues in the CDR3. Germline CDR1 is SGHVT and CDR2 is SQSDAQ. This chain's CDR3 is CARIPQGAYYGYTF. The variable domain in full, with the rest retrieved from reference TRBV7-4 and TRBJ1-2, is GAGVSQSPRYKVAKRGRDVALRCDSISGHVTLYWYRQTLGQGSEVLTYSQSDAQRDKSGRPSGRFSAERPERSVSTLKIQRTEQGDSAVYLCARIPQGAYYGYTFGSGTRLTVV.

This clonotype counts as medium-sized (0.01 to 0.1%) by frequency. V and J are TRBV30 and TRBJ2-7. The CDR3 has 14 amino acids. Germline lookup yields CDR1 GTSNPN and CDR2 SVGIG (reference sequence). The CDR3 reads CAWSVLAATYEQYF.

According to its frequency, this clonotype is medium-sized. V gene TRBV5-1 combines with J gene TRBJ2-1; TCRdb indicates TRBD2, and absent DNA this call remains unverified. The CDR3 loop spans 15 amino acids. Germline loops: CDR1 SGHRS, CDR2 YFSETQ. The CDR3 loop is CASSPAERATSEQFF.

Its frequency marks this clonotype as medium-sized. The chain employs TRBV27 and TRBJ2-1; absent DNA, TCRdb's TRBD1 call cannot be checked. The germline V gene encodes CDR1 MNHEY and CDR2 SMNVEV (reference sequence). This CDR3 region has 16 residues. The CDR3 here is CASSLYGTGGYNEQFF.

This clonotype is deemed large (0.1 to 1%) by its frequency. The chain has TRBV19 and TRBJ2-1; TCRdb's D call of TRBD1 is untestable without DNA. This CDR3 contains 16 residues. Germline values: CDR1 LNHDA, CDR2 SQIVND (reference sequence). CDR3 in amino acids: CASRPTGQGNDYEQFF.

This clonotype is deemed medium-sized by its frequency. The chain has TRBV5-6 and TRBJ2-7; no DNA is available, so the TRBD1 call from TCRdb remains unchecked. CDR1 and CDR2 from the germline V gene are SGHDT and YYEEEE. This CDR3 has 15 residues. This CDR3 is CASSPGPRGTYEQYF.

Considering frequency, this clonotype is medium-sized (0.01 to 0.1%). CDR3 protein: CASSSRTGGDGELFF. The genes are TRBV5-1 and TRBJ2-2; TCRdb's D call of TRBD1 is untestable without DNA. The germline gives CDR1 SGHRS, CDR2 YFSETQ. The CDR3 covers 15 residues.

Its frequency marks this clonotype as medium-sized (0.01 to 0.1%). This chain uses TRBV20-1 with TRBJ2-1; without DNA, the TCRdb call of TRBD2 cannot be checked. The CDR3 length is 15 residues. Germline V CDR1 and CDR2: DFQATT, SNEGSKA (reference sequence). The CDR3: CSARVGGRRGSEQFF.

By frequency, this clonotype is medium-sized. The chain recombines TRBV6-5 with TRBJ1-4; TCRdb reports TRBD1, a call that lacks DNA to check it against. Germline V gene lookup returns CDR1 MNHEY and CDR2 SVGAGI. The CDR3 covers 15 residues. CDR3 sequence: CASSLVGGANEKLFF.

The CDR3 loop reads CSARDDSQETQYF. This chain uses TRBV20-1 with TRBJ2-5; TCRdb names TRBD1, which stays unverified in the absence of DNA. Germline V CDR1 and CDR2: DFQATT, SNEGSKA (reference sequence). This CDR3 has 13 amino acids.